This entry concerns a single TCR beta chain. The sample is drawn from a study of CD8 T cells in ankylosing spondylitis. The CDR3 runs to 15 residues. Trimming removed 3 bases from V and 6 bases from J; junction bases left unmatched: 8. CDR1 is MNHNS, CDR2 SASEGT, per germline. TCRdb re-called the 5' RACE reads through MiXCR, storing one row per CDR3 protein. The sample includes around 120,000 distinct CDR3 sequences, less than 25% of them seen just once. The sequence derives from a male donor with ankylosing spondylitis. Specimen: synovial fluid, either unsorted or a sorted T cell fraction (not recorded which). The chain joins TRBV6-1 to TRBJ2-5; 9 bases fit TRBD1. Here the CDR3 reads CASSEGDRVMKTQYF. The CDR3 DNA is TGTGCCAGCAGTGAGGGGGACAGGGTTATGAAGACCCAGTACTTC.